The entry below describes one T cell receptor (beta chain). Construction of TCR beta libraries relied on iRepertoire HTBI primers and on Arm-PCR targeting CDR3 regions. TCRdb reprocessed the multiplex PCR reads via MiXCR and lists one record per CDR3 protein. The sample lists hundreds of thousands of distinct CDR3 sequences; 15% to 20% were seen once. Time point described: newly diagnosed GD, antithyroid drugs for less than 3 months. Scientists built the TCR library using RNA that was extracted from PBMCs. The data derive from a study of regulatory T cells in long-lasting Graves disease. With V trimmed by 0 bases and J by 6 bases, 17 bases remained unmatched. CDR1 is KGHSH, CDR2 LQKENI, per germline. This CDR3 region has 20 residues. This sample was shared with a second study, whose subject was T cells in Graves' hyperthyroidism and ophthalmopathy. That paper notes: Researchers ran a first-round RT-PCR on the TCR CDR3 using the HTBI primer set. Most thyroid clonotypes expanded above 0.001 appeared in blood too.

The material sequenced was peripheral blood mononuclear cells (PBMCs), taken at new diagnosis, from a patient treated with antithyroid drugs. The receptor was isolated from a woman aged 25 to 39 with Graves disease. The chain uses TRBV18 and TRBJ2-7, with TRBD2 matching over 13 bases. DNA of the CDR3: TGTGCCAGCTCACCACCTCTTCGGACTAGCGGGAGTGAGGTTTGGGGCGAGCAGTACTTC. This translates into CASSPPLRTSGSEVWGEQYF.